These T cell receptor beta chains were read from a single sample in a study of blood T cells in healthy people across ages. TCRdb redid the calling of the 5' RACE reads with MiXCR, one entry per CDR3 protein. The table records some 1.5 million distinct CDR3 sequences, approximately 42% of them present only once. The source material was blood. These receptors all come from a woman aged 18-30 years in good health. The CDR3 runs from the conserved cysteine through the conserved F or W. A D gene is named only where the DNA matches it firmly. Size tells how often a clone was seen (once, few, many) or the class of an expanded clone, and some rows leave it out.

CDR3: CASSPSYRANTEAFF
DNA: TGTGCCAGCTCACCCTCGTACAGGGCTAACACTGAAGCTTTCTTT
V: TRBV18
length: 15
D: -
J: TRBJ1-1
size: -

CDR3: CASSVVSRGLVGDTQYF
DNA: TGTGCCAGCAGCGTAGTTTCGCGGGGCTTGGTTGGAGATACGCAGTATTTT
V: TRBV9
length: 17
D: -
J: TRBJ2-3
size: -

CDR3: CASSPRPGIMNTEAFF
DNA: TGCGCCAGCAGCCCGAGGCCAGGGATTATGAACACTGAAGCTTTCTTT
V: TRBV5-1
length: 16
D: -
J: TRBJ1-1
size: -

CDR3: CSDTGTRSTDEQFF
DNA: TGCAGTGATACCGGGACCCGTAGTACCGATGAGCAGTTCTTC
V: TRBV20-1
length: 14
D: -
J: TRBJ2-1
size: -

CDR3: CASSYSRLGQETQYF
DNA: TGTGCCAGCAGTTACTCGAGACTAGGCCAAGAGACCCAGTACTTC
V: TRBV6-5
length: 15
D: -
J: TRBJ2-5
size: -

CDR3: CAIRQNTEAFF
DNA: TGTGCCATCCGACAGAACACTGAAGCTTTCTTT
V: TRBV28
length: 11
D: -
J: TRBJ1-1
size: -

CDR3: CASSQDNEGYILLNTEAFF
DNA: TGCGCCAGCAGCCAAGACAATGAGGGGTACATCCTCTTGAACACTGAAGCTTTCTTT
V: TRBV4-3
length: 19
D: -
J: TRBJ1-1
size: few

CDR3: CSVRPGTGLATNEKLFF
DNA: TGCAGCGTCCGTCCCGGGACAGGATTGGCAACTAATGAAAAACTGTTTTTT
V: TRBV29-1
length: 17
D: TRBD1
J: TRBJ1-4
size: few

CDR3: CSVASGASTGELFF
DNA: TGCAGCGTCGCCTCCGGCGCGAGCACCGGGGAGCTGTTTTTT
V: TRBV29-1
length: 14
D: -
J: TRBJ2-2
size: few

CDR3: CSVAVTANYEQYF
DNA: TGCAGCGTGGCAGTGACAGCTAATTACGAGCAGTACTTC
V: TRBV29-1
length: 13
D: -
J: TRBJ2-7
size: -

CDR3: CASSYRGVQETQYF
DNA: TGTGCCAGCAGTTACCGGGGGGTACAAGAGACCCAGTACTTC
V: TRBV6-5
length: 14
D: TRBD2
J: TRBJ2-5
size: few

CDR3: CASSPPQGGSNTEAFF
DNA: TGTGCCAGCTCACCACCGCAGGGCGGATCGAACACTGAAGCTTTCTTT
V: TRBV18
length: 16
D: -
J: TRBJ1-1
size: few

CDR3: CASSETSTQYF
DNA: TGTGCCAGCAGTGAAACATCTACGCAGTATTTT
V: TRBV6-1
length: 11
D: -
J: TRBJ2-3
size: -

CDR3: CASSQDNGVVAFF
DNA: TGTGCCAGCAGCCAAGATAATGGTGTTGTGGCTTTCTTT
V: TRBV14
length: 13
D: -
J: TRBJ1-1
size: -

CDR3: CASCHIAGGLSDEQYF
DNA: TGTGCCAGCTGTCACATAGCGGGAGGGTTGTCGGATGAGCAGTACTTC
V: TRBV12-3/TRBV12-4
length: 16
D: TRBD2
J: TRBJ2-5
size: once

CDR3: CASSSSGTAGDTQYF
DNA: TGTGCCAGCAGTTCCTCCGGGACAGCGGGAGATACGCAGTATTTT
V: TRBV28
length: 15
D: -
J: TRBJ2-3
size: few

CDR3: CASATLGRARTDTQYF
DNA: TGTGCCAGCGCCACCCTCGGGAGGGCCCGGACAGATACGCAGTATTTT
V: TRBV12-3/TRBV12-4
length: 16
D: TRBD2
J: TRBJ2-3
size: -

CDR3: CASSLLGDRDQETQYF
DNA: TGTGCCAGCAGCTTATTAGGGGACAGGGATCAAGAGACCCAGTACTTC
V: TRBV7-2
length: 16
D: TRBD1
J: TRBJ2-5
size: few

CDR3: CASKDGEAFF
DNA: TGTGCCAGCAAAGACGGTGAAGCTTTCTTT
V: TRBV12-3/TRBV12-4
length: 10
D: -
J: TRBJ1-1
size: -

CDR3: CAIAENTEAFF
DNA: TGTGCCATCGCGGAGAACACTGAAGCTTTCTTT
V: TRBV10-3
length: 11
D: -
J: TRBJ1-1
size: -

CDR3: CSARDLDRAYYGYTF
DNA: TGCAGTGCTAGAGACCTGGACAGGGCTTACTATGGCTACACCTTC
V: TRBV20-1
length: 15
D: TRBD1
J: TRBJ1-2
size: few

CDR3: CASNEGVRSSYEQYF
DNA: TGTGCCAGCAATGAGGGGGTTAGGTCTTCCTACGAGCAGTACTTC
V: TRBV2
length: 15
D: -
J: TRBJ2-7
size: few

CDR3: CASPTGVGDTQYF
DNA: TGTGCCAGCCCCACGGGGGTAGGGGATACGCAGTATTTT
V: TRBV6-1
length: 13
D: -
J: TRBJ2-3
size: -

CDR3: CASIPRSRNYGYTF
DNA: TGTGCCAGCATACCTCGGTCCCGTAACTATGGCTACACCTTC
V: TRBV6-2/TRBV6-3
length: 14
D: -
J: TRBJ1-2
size: few

CDR3: CASSLGDRVYNEQFF
DNA: TGTGCCAGCAGCTTAGGGGACAGGGTCTACAATGAGCAGTTCTTC
V: TRBV13
length: 15
D: TRBD1
J: TRBJ2-1
size: many

CDR3: CASSFRGQNEQYF
DNA: TGTGCCAGCAGTTTCAGGGGGCAGAACGAGCAGTACTTC
V: TRBV28
length: 13
D: TRBD1
J: TRBJ2-7
size: -

CDR3: CASSLDGTSGRLQFF
DNA: TGTGCCAGCAGCCTGGATGGGACTAGCGGGAGACTGCAGTTCTTC
V: TRBV7-3
length: 15
D: TRBD2
J: TRBJ2-1
size: -

CDR3: CASSLDRAGGYGYTF
DNA: TGTGCCAGCAGCCTTGACAGGGCAGGCGGTTATGGCTACACCTTC
V: TRBV9
length: 15
D: TRBD1
J: TRBJ1-2
size: -

CDR3: CSVAGQGATEAFF
DNA: TGCAGCGTCGCGGGACAGGGGGCTACTGAAGCTTTCTTT
V: TRBV29-1
length: 13
D: TRBD1
J: TRBJ1-1
size: few

CDR3: CASSATPLAKNIQYF
DNA: TGTGCCAGCAGCGCGACCCCTTTAGCCAAAAACATTCAGTACTTC
V: TRBV9
length: 15
D: -
J: TRBJ2-4
size: -

CDR3: CASSLDGRQETQYF
DNA: TGTGCCAGCAGTTTGGACGGAAGACAAGAGACCCAGTACTTC
V: TRBV5-1
length: 14
D: -
J: TRBJ2-5
size: many